One sample yielded the 21 T cell receptor beta chains listed below, sequenced in a study of beta chain features in type 1 diabetes (dated by TCRdb to 2017 to 2018). The method was the immunoSEQ multiplex PCR assay. The entire amount of isolated RNA was reverse transcribed using the High Capacity cDNA Reverse Transcription Kit, so the sequenced TCRB transcripts were expressed ones. Sourced from immuneACCESS, this table was stored by TCRdb with only in-frame sequences that have V and J called. A share of the clones is absent; for the studies checked, an unresolved V gene accounts for under half, and the remainder has no known explanation. Counted in this sample were 350,000 to 450,000 clones; about 14% of them appeared once. The ten largest account for roughly 0.019% of the sample. The sequenced sample consisted of naive CD4+ T cells from blood. This specimen's cell subset or site label, interpreted: true naive CD4+ T cells. These TCRs come from a woman aged 18 to 35 in good health.

This clone was detected only a few times. The J gene is TRBJ2-7, the V gene TRBV29-1; TRBD2 agrees at 7 bases. The ends lost 6 bases at V and 3 bases at J; junction bases unmatched: 8. The CDR3 is 13 amino acids. Germline CDR1 SQVTM, CDR2 ANQGSEA. In DNA form, the CDR3 reads TGCAGCGTCCAAGGGAGCGGGGTCTACGAGCAGTACTTC. Amino acids: CSVQGSGVYEQYF.

The chain has TRBV9 and TRBJ2-3, with 7 positions matching TRBD2. The germline V gene encodes CDR1 SGDLS and CDR2 YYNGEE. V was pared by 0 bases and J by 4 bases, with 2 bases of the junction left unmatched. The CDR3 has 14 amino acids. Here the CDR3 DNA reads TGTGCCAGCAGCGTAGGTCTAGCGGCAGATACGCAGTATTTT. Translating it yields CASSVGLAADTQYF.

This clone turned up a few times. V is TRBV27 and J is TRBJ2-7; TRBD2 is a possible D gene (6 bases). CDR3 size: 13 residues. Deletions cut 3 bases from V and 0 bases from J, with 6 bases between. Germline V gene sequence: CDR1 MNHEY, CDR2 SMNVEV (reference sequence). The CDR3 DNA reads as TGTGCCAGCAGTTTCGGGGGCTCCTACGAGCAGTACTTC. Translated: CASSFGGSYEQYF.

This clone was detected a few times. The chain combines TRBV18 with TRBJ2-5, with 8 bases matching TRBD2. The CDR3 loop spans 16 amino acids. Per the germline V gene, CDR1 is KGHSH and CDR2 is LQKENI. V gave up 3 bases and J gave up 5 bases; unmatched junction bases: 11. CDR3: CASSPVASGRAETQYF. The CDR3 region has the DNA TGTGCCAGCTCACCCGTCGCGAGCGGGAGAGCGGAGACCCAGTACTTC.

Only a few counts were recorded for this clone. V is TRBV29-1 and J is TRBJ2-5; TRBD2 might be the D (5 bases). This CDR3 region has 14 residues. The germline V gene has CDR1 SQVTM and CDR2 ANQGSEA. Trimming removed 7 bases from V and 7 bases from J, with 22 bases in between. The CDR3 DNA follows: TGCAGCGCCTTTCTTGCTTTAGTGGCGGGGACCCAGTACTTC. Amino acids: CSAFLALVAGTQYF.

The table lists this clone with a few counts. The chain recombines TRBV19 with TRBJ2-2; D is perhaps TRBD2 (5 bases). In germline, CDR1 is LNHDA, CDR2 SQIVND (reference sequence). This CDR3 has 13 amino acids. V dropped 4 bases and J dropped 5 bases, with 8 bases sitting between them. The CDR3 loop is CASSTRGTGELFF. For the CDR3, the DNA is TGTGCCAGTAGTACTCGAGGGACCGGGGAGCTGTTTTTT.

This clone has only a few counts. V gene TRBV11-2 combines with J gene TRBJ2-1, with D maybe TRBD2 (7 bases). The CDR3 length is 18 residues. Germline assignment: CDR1 SGHAT and CDR2 FQNNGV. Trimming stripped 4 bases from V and 7 bases from J, with 26 bases between. For the CDR3, the DNA is TGTGCCAGCAGCTCAGGCACCAGGGGCGGGAGTAATAGGAATGAGCAGTTCTTC. Translation gives CASSSGTRGGSNRNEQFF. Together with reference TRBV11-2 and TRBJ2-1, the CDR3 gives the full variable domain: EAGVAQSPRYKIIEKRQSVAFWCNPISGHATLYWYQQILGQGPKLLIQFQNNGVVDDSQLPKDRFSAERLKGVDSTLKIQPAKLEDSAVYLCASSSGTRGGSNRNEQFFGPGTRLTVL.

This chain joins TRBV19 and TRBJ1-5; D perhaps matches TRBD1 (5 bases). The CDR3 is 14 residues long. Germline-derived CDR1 and CDR2 are LNHDA and SQIVND (reference sequence). The V gene lost 2 bases and the J gene lost 7 bases, with 12 bases spanning the gap. CDR3 protein: CASSISGGGQPQHF. The DNA for the CDR3 is TGTGCCAGTAGTATAAGCGGGGGTGGGCAGCCCCAGCATTTT.

Notes on this clone: Other nucleotide sequences from this sample produce the same CDR3. DNA of the CDR3: TGCGCCAGCAGCCTACAGGGCTACGAGCAGTACTTC. Protein product: CASSLQGYEQYF. This sequence joins TRBV5-1 and TRBJ2-7; D may be TRBD1 (6 bases). V was pared by 4 bases and J by 3 bases, with 8 bases between. This CDR3 spans 12 amino acids. Germline V lookup: CDR1 SGHRS, CDR2 YFSETQ.

The chain links TRBV14 to TRBJ2-1; D may be TRBD1 (6 bases). The CDR3 runs 15 residues. The V and J ends lost 6 bases and 0 bases respectively, with 12 bases between them. Per the germline V gene, CDR1 is SGHDN and CDR2 is FVKESK. In nucleotides, the CDR3 is TGTGCCAGCAGAAACCCGGGACACTCCTACAATGAGCAGTTCTTC. It encodes CASRNPGHSYNEQFF.

This rearrangement joins TRBV27 to TRBJ2-1; D is possibly TRBD2 (5 bases). V lost 5 bases and J 7 bases, leaving 15 bases between the germline ends. Germline lookup yields CDR1 MNHEY and CDR2 SMNVEV (reference sequence). The CDR3 contains 14 residues. This CDR3 is CASSIKWERNEQFF. The CDR3 nucleotides are TGTGCCAGCAGTATTAAATGGGAGAGAAATGAGCAGTTCTTC.

The V call is TRBV5-6, the J call TRBJ1-2; 7 positions match TRBD1. Germline V CDR1 and CDR2: SGHDT, YYEEEE. The V segment lost 5 bases and the J segment 4 bases; nucleotides outside the gene matches: 5. The CDR3 consists of 13 residues. The CDR3 nucleotides read TGTGCCAGCAGGGGGACAGTCGTCTATGGCTACACCTTC. Translated: CASRGTVVYGYTF.

Only one count was recorded for this clone. V gene TRBV7-6 combines with J gene TRBJ1-5, with 7 bases that match TRBD1. With V trimmed by 2 bases and J by 7 bases, 2 bases remained unmatched. The CDR3 length is 13 residues. The germline V gene encodes CDR1 SGHVS and CDR2 FNYEAQ. CDR3 region: CASSLTGDQPQHF. The DNA of the CDR3 is TGTGCCAGCAGCTTAACAGGGGACCAGCCCCAGCATTTT. Based on the CDR3 plus reference TRBV7-6 and TRBJ1-5, the full variable domain is GAGVSQSPRYKVTKRGQDVALRCDPISGHVSLYWYRQALGQGPEFLTYFNYEAQQDKSGLPNDRFSAERPEGSISTLTIQRTEQRDSAMYRCASSLTGDQPQHFGDGTRLSIL.

This sequence joins TRBV28 and TRBJ2-7; no reliable D call. V was trimmed by 6 bases and J by 7 bases, leaving 13 bases between them. CDR3 length: 12 amino acids. CDR1 MDHEN and CDR2 SYDVKM come from the germline V gene. CDR3 protein: CASSLRGEEQYF. CDR3 DNA sequence: TGTGCCAGCAGCCTCCGAGGCGAAGAGCAGTACTTC. Drawing the rest from reference TRBV28 and TRBJ2-7, the complete variable domain is DVKVTQSSRYLVKRTGEKVFLECVQDMDHENMFWYRQDPGLGLRLIYFSYDVKMKEKGDIPEGYSVSREKKERFSLILESASTNQTSMYLCASSLRGEEQYFGPGTRLTVT.

This clone was counted a few times. The V call is TRBV5-1, the J call TRBJ2-1; D is possibly TRBD1 (6 bases). This CDR3 is built from 13 residues. Germline V lookup: CDR1 SGHRS, CDR2 YFSETQ. The V gene lost 4 bases and the J gene lost 9 bases, with 14 bases spanning the gap. The CDR3 DNA follows: TGCGCCAGCAGCCCTCTACAGGGTGGTGAGCAGTTCTTC. It codes for CASSPLQGGEQFF.

This clone was seen only a few times. The chain employs TRBV5-1 and TRBJ2-3; 7 bases line up with TRBD1. V lost 7 bases and J lost 1; bases outside the gene matches: 6. The CDR3 totals 14 residues. CDR1 SGHRS and CDR2 YFSETQ come from the germline V gene. The CDR3 is CASSDRVGTDTQYF. The CDR3 DNA reads as TGCGCCAGCTCCGACAGGGTTGGCACAGATACGCAGTATTTT.

The chain uses TRBV5-1 and TRBJ2-6, with 7 bases fitting TRBD2. The germline CDR1 and CDR2 sequences are SGHRS and YFSETQ. There are 15 residues in the CDR3. V lost 4 bases to trimming and J lost 4 bases; unmatched junction nucleotides: 5. CDR3: CASSPSGTGANVLTF. CDR3 sequence (DNA): TGCGCCAGCAGCCCAAGCGGGACCGGGGCCAACGTCCTGACTTTC. Looking up the rest from reference TRBV5-1 and TRBJ2-6 gives the full variable domain: KAGVTQTPRYLIKTRGQQVTLSCSPISGHRSVSWYQQTPGQGLQFLFEYFSETQRNKGNFPGRFSGRQFSNSRSEMNVSTLELGDSALYLCASSPSGTGANVLTFGAGSRLTVL.

The chain uses TRBV25-1 and TRBJ1-1; D perhaps matches TRBD1 (5 bases). Trimming took off 6 bases at V and 0 bases at J, with 5 bases between the two ends. The CDR3 is 12 residues long. From germline, CDR1 is MGHDK and CDR2 SYGVNS. The CDR3 nucleotides are TGTGCCAGCAGACAGGTGAACACTGAAGCTTTCTTT. Amino acid sequence: CASRQVNTEAFF. The full variable domain, in which reference TRBV25-1 and TRBJ1-1 provide the parts outside the CDR3, is EADIYQTPRYLVIGTGKKITLECSQTMGHDKMYWYQQDPGMELHLIHYSYGVNSTEKGDLSSESTVSRIRTEHFPLTLESARPSHTSQYLCASRQVNTEAFFGQGTRLTVV.

This clone appeared a few times. J is TRBJ2-7 and V is TRBV27; 10 bases map to TRBD1. V shed 5 bases and J 6 bases; nucleotides not matched to a gene: 4. In germline, CDR1 is MNHEY, CDR2 SMNVEV (reference sequence). The CDR3 runs 13 residues. CDR3 nucleotides: TGTGCCAGCAGTCCGCGGACAGGGGGCGAGCAGTACTTC. It codes for CASSPRTGGEQYF.

The chain uses TRBV6-1 and TRBJ1-2; the D gene is possibly TRBD1 (6 bases). The V and J ends lost 11 bases and 3 bases respectively, with 19 bases between them. The CDR3 runs 14 residues. Per the germline V gene, CDR1 is MNHNS and CDR2 is SASEGT. The CDR3: CAFAVGAGDYGYTF. As DNA, the CDR3 is TGTGCCTTCGCAGTGGGGGCCGGTGACTATGGCTACACCTTC.

Only a few counts were recorded for this clone. The chain carries TRBV30 and TRBJ2-7, with 9 nucleotides matching TRBD1. The V segment lost 5 bases and the J segment 4 bases; nucleotides outside the gene matches: 12. CDR3 length: 15 amino acids. CDR1 and CDR2 (germline): GTSNPN, SVGIG (reference sequence). DNA of the CDR3: TGTGCCTGGGGATCTGGGGGGACAGGGACATACGAGCAGTACTTC. It yields the protein CAWGSGGTGTYEQYF.